The rows below give T cell receptor beta chains drawn from one sample of a study of long-term antiretroviral therapy in people with HIV. Profiling relied on immunoSEQ multiplex PCR, and the TCRdb table lists in-frame clones only, not all of them. The repertoire includes 15,000 to 20,000 clones, roughly 70% of them detected once, and 8.5% to 9.5% sits in the top ten. Specimen: unsorted PBMCs, collected 0.5 years before starting antiretroviral therapy. The receptors originated from a young man with HIV. Both conserved end residues are part of each CDR3. The D gene is left open where the match is weak. Expanded clones get a size class; other rows say once, few or many, or leave the size out.

D gene,clone size,J gene,V gene,CDR3 DNA,CDR3 protein
NA,NA,TRBJ1-3,TRBV5-4,TGTGCCAGCAGCGAAATCACAGATATTGGAAACACCATATATTTT,CASSEITDIGNTIYF
NA,NA,TRBJ2-7,TRBV11-2,TGTGCCAGCAGTGCTCAACCGGAGCAGTACTTC,CASSAQPEQYF
TRBD2,NA,TRBJ2-1,TRBV6-5,TGTGCCAGCAGTTACTTACTAGCGCCCTACAATGAGCAGTTCTTC,CASSYLLAPYNEQFF
NA,NA,TRBJ1-1,TRBV27,TGTGCCAGCAGTTTACTTAGAACCGGGCCTAACACTGAAGCTTTCTTT,CASSLLRTGPNTEAFF
NA,NA,TRBJ2-1,TRBV6-5,TGTGCCAGCAGTTTGACAGGATCGAGGTACAATGAGCAGTTCTTC,CASSLTGSRYNEQFF
NA,NA,TRBJ2-7,TRBV18,TGTGCCAGCTCACCACAAATAGTTGCAGGGGCCTACGAGCAGTACTTC,CASSPQIVAGAYEQYF
NA,NA,TRBJ2-7,TRBV10-3,TGTGCCATCAGTGCCGCCCCAAGACAGGACTACGAGCAGTACTTC,CAISAAPRQDYEQYF
TRBD1,NA,TRBJ2-2,TRBV6-5,TGTGCCACCGGGACAGGGGAAAGAAACACCGGGGAGCTGTTTTTT,CATGTGERNTGELFF
NA,NA,TRBJ1-1,TRBV5-1,TGCGCCAGCAGCTTCAGGCAAATGAACACTGAAGCTTTCTTT,CASSFRQMNTEAFF
TRBD2,NA,TRBJ2-6,TRBV28,TGTGCCAGCAGCCGACTAGCGGTTAGCTCTGGGGCCAACGTCCTGACTTTC,CASSRLAVSSGANVLTF
NA,NA,TRBJ2-7,TRBV7-8,TGTGCCAGCAGCACCTCGGACCTCTCCTCTGACGAGCAGTACTTC,CASSTSDLSSDEQYF
TRBD1,NA,TRBJ1-5,TRBV19,TGTGCCACCTCGACAGGGAGTAGCAATCAGCCCCAGCATTTT,CATSTGSSNQPQHF
TRBD1,few,TRBJ1-1,TRBV7-8,TGTGCCAGCAGCTTAAATCAGGGGGCCATGAACACTGAAGCTTTCTTT,CASSLNQGAMNTEAFF
TRBD1,NA,TRBJ1-1,TRBV5-1,TGCGCCAGCAGCTCCCCAGGGGGGAGGGGTGGGAATACTGAAGCTTTCTTT,CASSSPGGRGGNTEAFF
NA,few,TRBJ1-6,TRBV7-8,TGTGCCAGCAGCCCGATACCTTTAAGCTCCTATAATTCACCCCTCCACTTT,CASSPIPLSSYNSPLHF
TRBD2,NA,TRBJ2-7,TRBV29-1,TGCAGCGTTGAGTCTAGCGGGGACTACGAGCAGTACTTC,CSVESSGDYEQYF
NA,NA,TRBJ2-1,TRBV9,TGTGCCAGCAGCGTTTCGCATGAGCAGTTCTTC,CASSVSHEQFF
NA,NA,TRBJ2-1,TRBV28,TGTGCCAGCACCATGGGGAATGAGCAGTTCTTC,CASTMGNEQFF
NA,NA,TRBJ2-2,TRBV15,TGTGCCACCAGCAGAGATTATAACGGGGAGCTGTTTTTT,CATSRDYNGELFF
NA,NA,TRBJ1-1,TRBV28,TGTGCCAGCAGGGACTTTGGGCAGGCTGAAGCTTTCTTT,CASRDFGQAEAFF
NA,NA,TRBJ2-7,TRBV4-1,TGCGCCAGCAGCCAAGAAATGCGCTCCGAGCAGTACTTC,CASSQEMRSEQYF
TRBD2,few,TRBJ2-3,TRBV19,TGTGCCAGCCGTAGGACTAGCGGGAGCACAGATACGCAGTATTTT,CASRRTSGSTDTQYF
NA,NA,TRBJ2-3,TRBV2,TGTGCCAGCAGTGAAGCGGGAGTAGCGGACACAGATACGCAGTATTTT,CASSEAGVADTDTQYF
TRBD2,few,TRBJ2-1,TRBV7-9,TGTGCCAGCAGCTTAGAGCCTAGCGGGAGGATATACAATGAGCAGTTCTTC,CASSLEPSGRIYNEQFF
NA,NA,TRBJ2-1,TRBV7-9,TGTGCCACCCAAACTAATGAGCAGTTCTTC,CATQTNEQFF
NA,NA,TRBJ1-2,TRBV6-5,TGTGCCAGCAGGGCCCCAGTTATGGGGGTAGGCTACACCTTC,CASRAPVMGVGYTF
NA,NA,TRBJ1-3,TRBV9,TGTGCCAGCAGCGTAGCAAGGGGAGGAAACACCATATATTTT,CASSVARGGNTIYF
NA,once,TRBJ1-3,TRBV19,TGTGCCAGTAGTATAGGAGGATTAGCGCGACCATACTCTGGAAACACCATATATTTT,CASSIGGLARPYSGNTIYF
NA,NA,TRBJ2-1,TRBV7-3,TGTGCCAGCGGTCTAGGACGGCTCAATGAGCAGTTCTTC,CASGLGRLNEQFF
NA,NA,TRBJ1-5,TRBV6-6,TGTGCCAGCAGGGGGAGGGGTGGCAATCAGCCCCAGCATTTT,CASRGRGGNQPQHF
NA,NA,TRBJ2-3,TRBV5-4,TGTGCCAGCAGCTTGGTGACTAGACCTCCCTACACAGATACGCAGTATTTT,CASSLVTRPPYTDTQYF
TRBD1,NA,TRBJ1-5,TRBV19,TGTGCCAGTAGTTGGCAGGGGGATAGCAATCAGCCCCAGCATTTT,CASSWQGDSNQPQHF
NA,NA,TRBJ2-7,TRBV7-6,TGTGCCAGCAGCCCTCCAGGGGCAGGGATTAGGAGGGGGAACTACGAGCAGTACTTC,CASSPPGAGIRRGNYEQYF
NA,NA,TRBJ2-1,TRBV11-2,TGTGCCAGCAGCTTCGAGGGACGAGCGCACCACCCGGCCAATGAGCAGTTCTTC,CASSFEGRAHHPANEQFF
TRBD2,few,TRBJ2-7,TRBV4-3,TGCGCCAGCAGCCATGATACCGGGACTAGATACGAGCAGTACTTC,CASSHDTGTRYEQYF
NA,NA,TRBJ2-7,TRBV4-3,TGCGCCAGCAGCCAAGATCAGGGGGGGAGCGACTACGAGCAGTACTTC,CASSQDQGGSDYEQYF
NA,few,TRBJ2-7,TRBV2,TGTGCCAGCAGAGGACCACAGAATACCTACGAGCAGTACTTC,CASRGPQNTYEQYF
NA,few,TRBJ1-2,TRBV2,TGTGCCTTTGCGGCTGGGGCCATCTATGGCTACACCTTC,CAFAAGAIYGYTF
TRBD2,NA,TRBJ2-7,TRBV27,TGTGCCAGCAGTTTATCTGGGGGGGAAAGGGCCTACGAGCAGTACTTC,CASSLSGGERAYEQYF
TRBD2,NA,TRBJ2-2,TRBV7-9,TGTGCCAGCAGCCGTGGGACTAGCGGGGGGTCGAACACCGGGGAGCTGTTTTTT,CASSRGTSGGSNTGELFF
TRBD1,NA,TRBJ2-7,TRBV7-9,TGTGCCAGCAGCGGCGGGACAGGGGGCACACACGAGCAGTACTTC,CASSGGTGGTHEQYF
NA,NA,TRBJ2-7,TRBV19,TGTGCCAGTAGTACAGGACAGTCCTACGAGCAGTACTTC,CASSTGQSYEQYF
NA,NA,TRBJ2-7,TRBV9,TGTGCCAGCAGCGTAGCCCCTACCTACGAGCAGTACTTC,CASSVAPTYEQYF
TRBD1,NA,TRBJ2-7,TRBV28,TGTGCCAGCGCTCTCCAGGGACAGAACTACGAGCAGTACTTC,CASALQGQNYEQYF
TRBD2,NA,TRBJ2-1,TRBV4-1,TGCGCCAGCAGTGAACTTAGCGGGAGGTCCTACAATGAGCAGTTCTTC,CASSELSGRSYNEQFF
NA,NA,TRBJ1-4,TRBV7-8,TGTGCCAGCAGCTGGGGTTTGGGGGAAAAACTGTTTTTT,CASSWGLGEKLFF